Described below is a single T cell receptor (beta chain) sequence and its context. These data originate in a study of blood T cell repertoires in COVID-19. As handled by the study authors: Estimated nucleated cell counts came from reference gene primer amplification. The table came from immunoSEQ multiplex PCR; TCRdb's copy has only in-frame clones and leaves some out. V and J calls and clone size follow that table, whereas D and trimming were derived from the DNA. The table includes approximately 72,000 clones, around four fifths detected once. V shed 3 bases and J shed 7 bases, with 13 bases lying between them. Germline values: CDR1 LNHDA, CDR2 SQIVND (reference sequence). The CDR3 spans 13 residues.

Sample: peripheral blood. This TCR was sampled from a woman aged 80 or over with acute or convalescent COVID-19. The chain has TRBV19 and TRBJ2-7; D is perhaps TRBD1 (5 bases). The CDR3 here is CASSIRASREQYF. The CDR3 coding sequence is TGTGCCAGTAGTATCAGGGCTAGTCGGGAGCAGTACTTC.